This T cell receptor beta chain stems from a study of blood T cell repertoires in COVID-19. The ends were cut back, 0 bases at V and 6 bases at J, with 13 bases in the middle. Per germline, CDR1 SGHTA and CDR2 FQGTGA. The CDR3 is 15 amino acids. Per the study methods: Estimated nucleated cell counts came from reference gene primer amplification. Sequencing was performed with immunoSEQ multiplex PCR; in TCRdb, only in-frame clones are kept and a portion is missing. That table gives V, J and clone size, and the DNA gave D and trimming. The table records approximately 68,000 clones, around 83% of them present only once.

The sample comprised peripheral blood. This receptor was obtained from a woman aged 80 or over with active or convalescent COVID-19. The V call is TRBV7-3, the J call TRBJ2-3; D may be TRBD2 (6 bases). CDR3 sequence: CASSLTGGGWDTQYF. CDR3 nucleotides: TGTGCCAGCAGCTTAACGGGAGGCGGCTGGGATACGCAGTATTTT. Combining the CDR3 with reference TRBV7-3 and TRBJ2-3 gives the whole variable domain GAGVSQTPSNKVTEKGKYVELRCDPISGHTALYWYRQSLGQGPEFLIYFQGTGAADDSGLPNDRFFAVRPEGSVSTLKIQRTERGDSAVYLCASSLTGGGWDTQYFGPGTRLTVL.